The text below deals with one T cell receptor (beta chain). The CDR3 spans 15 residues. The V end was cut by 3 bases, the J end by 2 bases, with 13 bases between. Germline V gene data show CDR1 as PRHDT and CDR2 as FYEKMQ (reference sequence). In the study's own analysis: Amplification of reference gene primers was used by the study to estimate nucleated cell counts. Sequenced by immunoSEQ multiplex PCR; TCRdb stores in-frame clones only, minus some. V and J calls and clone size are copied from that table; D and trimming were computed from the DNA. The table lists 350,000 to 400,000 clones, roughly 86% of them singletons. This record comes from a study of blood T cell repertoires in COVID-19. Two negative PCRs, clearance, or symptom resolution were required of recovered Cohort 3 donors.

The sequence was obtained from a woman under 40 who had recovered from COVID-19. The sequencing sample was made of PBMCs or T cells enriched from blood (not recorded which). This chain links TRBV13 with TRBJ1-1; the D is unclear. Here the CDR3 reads CASSFGSGGNTEAFF. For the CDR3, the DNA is TGTGCCAGCAGCTTCGGGTCGGGTGGAAACACTGAAGCTTTCTTT.